This entry lists 26 T cell receptor beta chains sequenced from one sample in a study of circulating CD8 cells and anti-PD-1 response in melanoma (dated by TCRdb to 2020 to 2022). A BD FACSAria II cell sorter was used to sort four subsets, defined by PD-1 and/or TIGIT, from live CD3+CD8+TCRalphabeta+ cells. The instrument given in TCRdb is NextSeq 500. The QIAseq Immune Repertoire RNA Library Kit, Human TCR Panel was used to prepare TCR libraries from around 15 ng of total RNA. TCRdb reprocessing: public reads trimmed at Q25 with fastp, clones called with MiXCR, in-frame beta chains kept. Duplicate CDR3 protein sequences are folded into a single record with the most common DNA and genes. This sample comprises 150 to 200 distinct CDR3 sequences, under 11% of them detected only once. The top ten constitute approximately 66% of the sample. The material sequenced was CD8+ T cells from PBMCs, taken at baseline or after one month of anti-PD-1 therapy (not recorded which). The source of these receptors is a human donor with melanoma.

V usage is TRBV28 and J usage is TRBJ2-7, with 10 bases fitting TRBD2. The CDR3 has 14 residues. Germline CDR1 reads MDHEN; CDR2 reads SYDVKM. V gave up 2 bases and J gave up 2 bases; unmatched junction bases: 0. CDR3 sequence: CASSLLAGAYEQYF. CDR3 DNA: TGTGCCAGCAGTTTACTAGCGGGAGCCTACGAGCAGTACTTC.

By its share, this clonotype is large. The V call is TRBV7-2, the J call TRBJ2-1, with TRBD2 matching 10 bases. The CDR3 is 15 amino acids. J lost 2 bases, V lost 5 bases, and 3 bases had no gene match. Per germline, CDR1 SGHTA and CDR2 FQGNSA. The CDR3 loop is CASSLTSGPYNEQFF. The CDR3 coding sequence is TGTGCCAGCAGCCTGACTAGCGGGCCCTACAATGAGCAGTTCTTC.

This clonotype counts as medium-sized (0.01 to 0.1%). The J gene is TRBJ1-1, the V gene TRBV10-3; TRBD1 might be the D (6 bases). Germline V CDR1 and CDR2: ENHRY, SYGVKD. Trimming took 6 bases from V and 1 from J, leaving 15 bases between them. The CDR3 loop spans 15 amino acids. The CDR3 is CAIRSLDSSNTEAFF. As DNA, the CDR3 is TGTGCCATCAGATCCCTGGACAGTTCGAACACTGAAGCTTTCTTT.

By share, this clonotype ranks as large. This chain links TRBV7-9 with TRBJ2-7, with TRBD1 matching over 8 bases. Germline CDR1 and CDR2: SEHNR and FQNEAQ (reference sequence). The length of the CDR3 is 16 residues. Trimming took 6 bases from V and 5 from J; bases not matched to a gene: 15. Here the CDR3 reads CASRRQGRNEAHEQYF. CDR3 coding DNA: TGTGCCAGCAGAAGACAGGGGCGAAATGAGGCTCACGAGCAGTACTTC.

In its sample, this clonotype is large (0.1 to 1%). The chain has TRBV5-6 and TRBJ2-7; D perhaps matches TRBD1 (5 bases). CDR1 SGHDT and CDR2 YYEEEE come from the germline V gene. The V and J ends lost 6 bases and 0 bases respectively, with 7 bases between them. There are 12 residues in the CDR3. CDR3 DNA: TGTGCCAGCACCCAGGGCTCCTACGAGCAGTACTTC. Translating it yields CASTQGSYEQYF.

By share, this clonotype counts as hyperexpanded. This rearrangement joins TRBV12-3 or TRBV12-4 to TRBJ2-3; D is unresolved. The CDR3 spans 12 residues. Trimming stripped 3 bases from V and 4 bases from J, with 5 bases between. The CDR3 sequence is CASSFGPDTQYF. The CDR3 coding sequence is TGTGCCAGCAGTTTCGGGCCAGATACGCAGTATTTT.

This clonotype turned up a few times. A read error is possible here, since a much larger clone lies one base away. The V and J genes are TRBV28 and TRBJ2-2, with 7 positions matching TRBD1. Germline V lookup: CDR1 MDHEN, CDR2 SYDVKM. The V and J ends lost 6 bases and 2 bases, in that order; junction bases with no gene match: 12. This CDR3 has 17 amino acids. Here the CDR3 reads CASSFNEGQINTGELFF. In DNA, the CDR3 is TGTGCCAGCAGCTTCAACGAGGGACAGATTAACACCGGGGAGCTGTTTTTT.

By proportion, this clonotype is medium-sized. This chain links TRBV6-1 with TRBJ1-1; D is uncertain. CDR1 is MNHNS, CDR2 SASEGT, per germline. The CDR3 has 15 residues. V was cut by 2 bases and J by 3 bases, with 13 bases left in between. CDR3 region: CASSELAGRDTEAFF. The CDR3 nucleotides are TGTGCCAGCAGTGAATTAGCCGGAAGGGACACTGAAGCTTTCTTT.

Notes on this clonotype: A much larger clone lies a single base off, so this may be a read error. The chain employs TRBV27 and TRBJ1-5, with D unresolved. CDR1 and CDR2 from the germline V gene are MNHEY and SMNVEV (reference sequence). The CDR3 extends over 13 amino acids. CDR3 amino acids: CASSLTGHQPQRF. CDR3 DNA: TGTGCCAGCAGTTTAACCGGGCATCAGCCCCAGCGTTTT.

This clonotype is large. The chain couples TRBV12-3 or TRBV12-4 to TRBJ1-1; 11 nucleotides agree with TRBD1. The CDR3 totals 19 residues. Unmatched junction bases numbered 19, after V lost 5 bases and J lost 5 bases. The CDR3 loop is CASSKFPRDRGTFVTEAFF. CDR3 coding DNA: TGTGCCAGCAGTAAATTTCCCCGGGACAGGGGGACTTTTGTTACTGAAGCTTTCTTT.

Relative to its sample, this clonotype is large. The V gene is TRBV7-9, the J gene TRBJ2-7; TRBD1 aligns across 7 bases. The junction had 9 bases not matched to a gene; V was cut back by 0 bases and J by 1 base. Germline V gene lookup returns CDR1 SEHNR and CDR2 FQNEAQ (reference sequence). The CDR3 contains 17 residues. CDR3 sequence: CASSLASSGRGSYEQYF. CDR3 in DNA: TGTGCCAGCAGCTTAGCATCTTCCGGCAGGGGGTCCTACGAGCAGTACTTC.

By share, this clonotype ranks as large. The V and J genes are TRBV5-1 and TRBJ2-2; TRBD2 matches 15 bases. The CDR3 consists of 17 residues. Losses at the gene ends were 4 bases for V and 4 bases for J; bases not matched to a gene: 5. The germline V gene has CDR1 SGHRS and CDR2 YFSETQ. This chain's CDR3 is CASSPGLAGGRTGELFF. CDR3 in DNA: TGCGCCAGCAGCCCTGGACTAGCGGGGGGGCGCACCGGGGAGCTGTTTTTT.

This clonotype qualifies as large. The gene calls are TRBV29-1 and TRBJ1-1, with D hard to call. CDR1 and CDR2 from the germline V gene are SQVTM and ANQGSEA. V gave up 2 bases and J gave up 3 bases, with 4 bases separating them. There are 11 residues in the CDR3. CDR3 in DNA: TGCAGCGTTGAAAGATACACTGAAGCTTTCTTT. This encodes CSVERYTEAFF.

By share, this clonotype ranks as large. This chain links TRBV7-8 with TRBJ2-7, with 10 bases lining up with TRBD2. V shed 5 bases and J 2 bases; nucleotides not matched to a gene: 9. Germline CDR1 SGHVS, CDR2 FQNEAQ. The CDR3 sequence is 16 residues long. As DNA, the CDR3 is TGTGCCAGCAGCCCGCGGACTAGCGGATACCCCTACGAGCAGTACTTC. It yields the protein CASSPRTSGYPYEQYF.

This clonotype is labeled as large. This rearrangement joins TRBV27 to TRBJ2-7; D unresolved. Trimming cost V 3 bases and J 0 bases, with 9 bases left between them. The germline CDR1 and CDR2 sequences are MNHEY and SMNVEV (reference sequence). The CDR3 sequence is 14 residues long. As DNA, the CDR3 is TGTGCCAGCAGTTTGGGTGCTAACTCCTACGAGCAGTACTTC. It is translated as CASSLGANSYEQYF.

On this clonotype itself: A much larger clonotype is one base distant, so this may be a read error. The chain combines TRBV2 with TRBJ2-3; tentative D call: TRBD2 (6 bases). The CDR3 is made up of 16 amino acids. Looked up from germline, CDR1 is SNHLY and CDR2 is FYNNEI. The V end lost 6 bases, the J end lost 2 bases, and 18 bases lay between the germline ends. The CDR3 coding sequence is TGTGCCAGCAGGCCGCGGGGTGATGACCCCACAGATACGCAGTATTTT. Protein: CASRPRGDDPTDTQYF. Full variable domain (remainder filled in from reference TRBV2 and TRBJ2-3): EPEVTQTPSHQVTQMGQEVILRCVPISNHLYFYWYRQILGQKVEFLVSFYNNEISEKSEIFDDQFSVERPDGSNFTLKIRSTKLEDSAMYFCASRPRGDDPTDTQYFGPGTRLTVL.

This clonotype is a singleton in its sample. It is likely a read error, because the conserved phenylalanine at the end of the CDR3 is missing. The V call is TRBV28, the J call TRBJ2-7, with 14 bases aligning to TRBD2. The CDR3 runs 16 residues. The germline V gene has CDR1 MDHEN and CDR2 SYDVKM. With V trimmed by 6 bases and J by 5 bases, 9 bases remained unmatched. The CDR3 region is CASSPGTSGSGDEQYL. The CDR3 DNA reads TGTGCCAGCAGCCCCGGGACTAGCGGGAGCGGAGACGAGCAGTACCTC.

This clonotype is labeled as large (0.1 to 1%). J is TRBJ2-7 and V is TRBV5-4; 10 nucleotides line up with TRBD2. Germline V gene sequence: CDR1 SGHNT, CDR2 YYREEE (reference sequence). This CDR3 is built from 14 residues. Trimming at V came to 5 bases and at J to 5 bases, leaving 7 bases not matched to a gene. This chain's CDR3 is CASRSSGSPHEQYF. The CDR3, as DNA: TGTGCCAGCAGATCTAGCGGGAGCCCCCACGAGCAGTACTTC. Full variable domain (rest looked up from reference TRBV5-4 and TRBJ2-7): ETGVTQSPTHLIKTRGQQVTLRCSSQSGHNTVSWYQQALGQGPQFIFQYYREEENGRGNFPPRFSGLQFPNYSSELNVNALELDDSALYLCASRSSGSPHEQYFGPGTRLTVT.

This clonotype is classed as large. The chain couples TRBV19 to TRBJ2-2; a weak D match, TRBD1 (5 bases). The length of the CDR3 is 13 residues. Germline-derived CDR1 and CDR2 are LNHDA and SQIVND (reference sequence). Trimming shortened V by 6 bases and J by 4 bases, and 9 bases separated the two germline ends. CDR3 amino acids: CASSPGPTGELFF. For the CDR3, the DNA is TGTGCCAGTAGCCCAGGGCCCACCGGGGAGCTGTTTTTT.

By its share, this clonotype is large (0.1 to 1%). The chain combines TRBV7-9 with TRBJ2-1, with D perhaps TRBD2 (5 bases). Germline V gene data show CDR1 as SEHNR and CDR2 as FQNEAQ (reference sequence). Trimming left V 9 bases short and J 5 bases short, with 14 bases between. The CDR3 contains 13 residues. The CDR3 reads CASTLDLNNEQFF. The CDR3 DNA reads as TGTGCCAGTACCCTGGACTTAAACAATGAGCAGTTCTTC.

The rearrangement joins TRBV11-2 to TRBJ2-5, with D possibly being TRBD1 or TRBD2 (5 bases each). The germline CDR1 and CDR2 sequences are SGHAT and FQNNGV. The V end was cut by 1 base, the J end by 9 bases, with 12 bases between. The CDR3 loop spans 13 amino acids. The CDR3 protein is CASSLVLRGAQYF. CDR3 bases: TGTGCCAGCAGCTTAGTATTGAGGGGAGCCCAGTACTTC.

This clonotype counts as large. The chain has TRBV29-1 and TRBJ2-3; 7 nucleotides agree with TRBD2. CDR1 is SQVTM and CDR2 is ANQGSEA in the germline V gene. V gave up 0 bases and J gave up 3 bases; unmatched junction bases: 6. This CDR3 has 15 residues. As DNA, the CDR3 is TGCAGCGTTGAAGACGCGGGAGACTCGACAGATACGCAGTATTTT. The encoded protein is CSVEDAGDSTDTQYF.

Remarks on this clonotype: Sequence at one end of the junction differs from germline and may be a read error. The rearrangement uses TRBV28 and TRBJ1-6; D call uncertain. The CDR3 is 15 residues long. CDR1 is MDHEN and CDR2 is SYDVKM in the germline V gene. CDR3 loop: CASNLWGTFNSPLHF. The CDR3 nucleotides are TGCGCCAGCAATTTATGGGGAACTTTTAATTCACCCCTCCACTTT.

Within the sample, this clonotype is medium-sized. The chain carries TRBV20-1 and TRBJ2-3; no firm D call. The CDR3 loop spans 14 amino acids. V dropped 0 bases and J dropped 3 bases, with 10 bases sitting between them. Germline V gives CDR1 DFQATT, CDR2 SNEGSKA (reference sequence). The CDR3 protein is CSARDDLGTDTQYF. The CDR3 coding sequence is TGCAGTGCTAGAGATGATCTAGGGACAGATACGCAGTATTTT.

The V and J genes are TRBV29-1 and TRBJ2-7, with D unclear. V gave up 4 bases and J gave up 2 bases, with 12 bases separating them. The CDR3 runs 13 residues. Germline CDR1 SQVTM, CDR2 ANQGSEA. In nucleotides, the CDR3 is TGCAGCGTTGTTCGGGCAAGTACCTACGAGCAGTACTTC. This codes for CSVVRASTYEQYF.

This clonotype is hyperexpanded. CDR3 sequence (DNA): TGTGCCAGCAGCCCCGGGACAGCCCACTACGAGCAGTACTTC. Protein product: CASSPGTAHYEQYF. The chain joins TRBV28 to TRBJ2-7; TRBD1 matches at 7 bases. CDR3 length equals 14 residues. Germline assignment: CDR1 MDHEN and CDR2 SYDVKM. V lost 6 bases to trimming and J lost 3 bases; unmatched junction nucleotides: 8.